This entry features one T cell receptor beta chain sequence. Produced via immunoSEQ multiplex PCR; TCRdb's table is partial and in-frame only. The repertoire holds some 70,000 clones, with about 83% as singletons. Germline assignment: CDR1 LGHNA and CDR2 YSLEER. This CDR3 is 16 amino acids long. V shed 0 bases and J shed 4 bases, with 13 bases lying between them. This entry comes from a study of control samples from healthy donors and cancer patients. Sequenced input: blood. The gene calls are TRBV4-3 and TRBJ2-1; D is perhaps TRBD1 (5 bases). The receptor's source is a man aged 60 to 69 in good health. The CDR3 is CASSQDPQGLYNEQFF. The CDR3 bases are TGCGCCAGCAGCCAAGATCCCCAGGGCTTATACAATGAGCAGTTCTTC.